Presented here are 20 T cell receptor beta chains from one specimen sequenced in a study of cytomegalovirus exposure and HLA in healthy donors. With 60 Vbeta and 13 Jbeta primers, the PCR was carried out. The table came from immunoSEQ multiplex PCR; TCRdb's copy has only in-frame clones and leaves some out. Seen here are some 200,000 clones, under 70% observed once, and the top ten hold 2.6%. The sample taken for sequencing was PBMCs. The receptors were sampled from a man aged 35 to 55 in good health and CMV-seropositive.

This clone occurred a few times. V usage is TRBV6-5 and J usage is TRBJ1-1; the D gene is possibly TRBD1 (5 bases). Deletions cut 2 bases from V and 5 bases from J, with 12 bases between. The CDR3 sequence is 14 residues long. Germline lookup yields CDR1 MNHEY and CDR2 SVGAGI. This CDR3 reads CASSYIGGGTEAFF. CDR3 nucleotides: TGTGCCAGCAGTTACATCGGGGGTGGGACTGAAGCTTTCTTT.

This clone turned up a few times. This chain connects TRBV11-3 to TRBJ2-1; D possibly corresponds to TRBD1 (5 bases). Looked up from germline, CDR1 is SGHNT and CDR2 is YENEEA. V was shortened by 1 base and J by 7 bases, with 14 bases between the two germline ends. The CDR3 is 15 residues long. CDR3 DNA sequence: TGTGCCAGCAGCTTAGGTGGGGCCTCAGGTAATGAGCAGTTCTTC. Its translation: CASSLGGASGNEQFF. Full variable domain (rest looked up from reference TRBV11-3 and TRBJ2-1): EAGVVQSPRYKIIEKKQPVAFWCNPISGHNTLYWYLQNLGQGPELLIRYENEEAVDDSQLPKDRFSAERLKGVDSTLKIQPAELGDSAVYLCASSLGGASGNEQFFGPGTRLTVL.

The chain is built from TRBV7-9 and TRBJ2-2, with D perhaps matching TRBD1 (7 bases). V lost 5 bases and J 5 bases, leaving 15 bases between the germline ends. The CDR3 extends over 15 amino acids. Germline loops: CDR1 SEHNR, CDR2 FQNEAQ (reference sequence). The CDR3 region is CASSPRGAGTGELFF. The CDR3 region has the DNA TGTGCCAGCAGCCCCAGGGGGGCCGGAACCGGGGAGCTGTTTTTT. Complete variable domain (other parts from reference TRBV7-9 and TRBJ2-2): DTGVSQNPRHKITKRGQNVTFRCDPISEHNRLYWYRQTLGQGPEFLTYFQNEAQLEKSRLLSDRFSAERPKGSFSTLEIQRTEQGDSAMYLCASSPRGAGTGELFFGEGSRLTVL.

Written as DNA, the CDR3 is TGTGCCAGCAGCCGTTCAGGGAAAAAGACCCAGTACTTC. Its translation: CASSRSGKKTQYF. The rearrangement joins TRBV7-9 to TRBJ2-5, with D perhaps TRBD1 (5 bases). V lost 5 bases to trimming and J lost 6 bases, with 13 bases between them. The CDR3 contains 13 residues. Per germline, CDR1 SEHNR and CDR2 FQNEAQ (reference sequence).

This clone was picked up a small number of times. The chain links TRBV6-5 to TRBJ2-1; tentative D call: TRBD2 (5 bases). The CDR3 length is 14 residues. Trimming took off 4 bases at V and 4 bases at J, with 11 bases between the two ends. Germline CDR1 is MNHEY and CDR2 is SVGAGI. CDR3 protein: CASSSPWRYNEQFF. The CDR3 DNA is TGTGCCAGCAGTTCCCCTTGGAGGTACAATGAGCAGTTCTTC.

The V call is TRBV4-1, the J call TRBJ2-2, with D uncertain. The germline CDR1 and CDR2 sequences are MGHRA and YSYEKL. V was shortened by 5 bases and J by 6 bases, with 10 bases between the two germline ends. There are 13 residues in the CDR3. The CDR3 loop reads CASSYPSAGELFF. The DNA of the CDR3 is TGCGCCAGCAGCTATCCTTCGGCCGGGGAGCTGTTTTTT.

V and J are TRBV19 and TRBJ1-2; the D is unclear. The CDR3 runs 14 residues. Germline V lookup: CDR1 LNHDA, CDR2 SQIVND (reference sequence). Trimming shortened V by 5 bases and J by 6 bases, and 16 bases separated the two germline ends. Written as DNA, the CDR3 is TGTGCCAGTAGTTTTAAGAGGTCCAGCGATGGCTACACCTTC. Amino acid sequence: CASSFKRSSDGYTF.

This chain uses TRBV5-1 with TRBJ1-3; D remains unclear. Trimming took 5 bases from V and 8 from J, leaving 14 bases between them. CDR3 length equals 13 residues. CDR1 and CDR2 (germline): SGHRS, YFSETQ. CDR3 sequence (DNA): TGCGCCAGCAGTGGAGGGAGTAGAGACACCATATATTTT. Protein: CASSGGSRDTIYF.

The chain employs TRBV18 and TRBJ1-4, with 8 bases identical to TRBD1. After removal of 4 bases from V and 13 bases from J, the junction contained 5 bases not matched to a gene. The length of the CDR3 is 12 residues. Germline CDR1 KGHSH, CDR2 LQKENI. The CDR3 here is CASSRPQGGLFF. DNA for the CDR3: TGTGCCAGCTCACGTCCACAGGGGGGACTGTTTTTT.

This sequence joins TRBV5-4 and TRBJ1-2; D is possibly TRBD1 (5 bases). V was trimmed by 4 bases and J by 2 bases, leaving 15 bases between them. Germline V gives CDR1 SGHNT, CDR2 YYREEE (reference sequence). The CDR3 is made up of 15 amino acids. CDR3 in amino acids: CASSLYLGANYGYTF. CDR3 nucleotides: TGTGCCAGCAGCCTATATTTAGGGGCAAACTATGGCTACACCTTC.

This clone was observed a single time. The junction shows a germline mismatch at one end, possibly a read error. The chain combines TRBV5-1 with TRBJ2-5, with TRBD2 identical over 13 bases. Per germline, CDR1 SGHRS and CDR2 YFSETQ. The CDR3 contains 15 residues. The DNA of the CDR3 is TGCGCCAGCAGCCTGACTAGCGGGAGGCAAGAGGCCCAGTACTTC. Its protein product is CASSLTSGRQEAQYF.

The genes are TRBV5-3 and TRBJ2-7; 9 bases align to TRBD1. TRBV5-3 is assigned to the ORF class and has an uncertain function. This CDR3 is 15 amino acids long. V shed 4 bases and J 3 bases; nucleotides not matched to a gene: 8. CDR3 bases: TGTGCCAGAAGCCCTATTCGGGACAGGGACTACGAGCAGTACTTC. Residues: CARSPIRDRDYEQYF.

V is TRBV13 and J is TRBJ2-5, with D possibly being TRBD1 (6 bases). The CDR3 loop spans 12 amino acids. Germline loops: CDR1 PRHDT, CDR2 FYEKMQ (reference sequence). Trimming left V 2 bases short and J 9 bases short, with 10 bases between. The CDR3 DNA reads TGTGCCAGCAGCTTATACCCAGGGGCCCAGTACTTC. This sequence encodes CASSLYPGAQYF.

The rearrangement uses TRBV28 and TRBJ2-5, with TRBD2 matching 7 bases. Germline V gene data show CDR1 as MDHEN and CDR2 as SYDVKM. The V segment lost 6 bases and the J segment 5 bases; nucleotides outside the gene matches: 12. CDR3 length equals 15 residues. The CDR3 spells CASRGTKRVRETQYF. CDR3 in DNA: TGTGCCAGCAGGGGGACTAAACGTGTACGGGAGACCCAGTACTTC.

V and J are TRBV25-1 and TRBJ2-5; D unclear. The assigned J gene may be wrong: the sequence end matches TRBJ2-7 better. Germline CDR1 is MGHDK and CDR2 is SYGVNS. This CDR3 has 11 amino acids. The CDR3 here is CASSFNYEQYF. CDR3 in DNA: TGTGCCAGCAGTTTCAACTACGAGCAGTACTTC.

This clone was detected a few times. In nucleotides, the CDR3 is TGCAGCGTTAGCCCCATTCGGGGACAGGGATATGGCTACACCTTC. Its translation is CSVSPIRGQGYGYTF. This chain uses TRBV29-1 with TRBJ1-2; 9 bases are shared with TRBD1. V was pared by 5 bases and J by 5 bases, with 12 bases of the junction left unmatched. Germline values: CDR1 SQVTM, CDR2 ANQGSEA. This CDR3 spans 15 amino acids.

The chain employs TRBV5-1 and TRBJ1-1; perhaps TRBD1 as D (6 bases). In germline, CDR1 is SGHRS, CDR2 YFSETQ. The CDR3 is made up of 13 amino acids. V lost 4 bases to trimming and J lost 1 base, with 8 bases between them. CDR3 DNA sequence: TGCGCCAGCAGCAACAGGGCGAACACTGAAGCTTTCTTT. Translating it yields CASSNRANTEAFF.

The rearrangement uses TRBV6-1 and TRBJ2-5, with 10 bases identical to TRBD2. Germline CDR1 and CDR2: MNHNS and SASEGT. The CDR3 runs 16 residues. The trim removed 1 base at V and 2 bases at J, leaving 4 bases unmatched. The CDR3 is CASSEGASGGQETQYF. The CDR3 DNA reads as TGTGCCAGCAGTGAAGGGGCTAGCGGGGGTCAAGAGACCCAGTACTTC.

V gene TRBV13 combines with J gene TRBJ1-1, with TRBD1 as a possible D gene (5 bases). Trimming took 5 bases from V and 0 from J, leaving 16 bases between them. Per germline, CDR1 PRHDT and CDR2 FYEKMQ (reference sequence). The CDR3 consists of 16 residues. CDR3 coding DNA: TGTGCCAGCAGCCTCCCCACGGGGGTCCTGAACACTGAAGCTTTCTTT. Translated, it gives CASSLPTGVLNTEAFF.

DNA for the CDR3: TGTGCCAGCAGTTACTCGTCCGGGACTCGGACAGATACGCAGTATTTT. Translating gives CASSYSSGTRTDTQYF. V usage is TRBV6-5 and J usage is TRBJ2-3; the D gene is possibly TRBD2 (6 bases). Per the germline V gene, CDR1 is MNHEY and CDR2 is SVGAGI. The CDR3 extends over 16 amino acids. Trimming took off 0 bases at V and 3 bases at J, with 13 bases between the two ends.